Listed here are 7 T cell receptor beta chains from one sample, sequenced in a study of shared clonotypes between healthy human individuals (dated by TCRdb to 2018 to 2021). The library relied on the immunoSEQ multiplex PCR assay. TCRdb took this table from immuneACCESS and kept in-frame rearrangements with V and J called. Such tables lack part of the clones; where checked against another copy, unresolved V genes explain under half of the gap, and the rest is unexplained. Across this sample there are hundreds of thousands of clones, with about 74% seen only once. Roughly 1.7% of the sample is in the top ten clones. Input material: memory CD4+ T cells sorted from blood. The meaning of the sample's cell subset or site label: CD45RA-negative fraction. The receptor set was obtained from a woman in her thirties in good health.

Worth noting for this clone: The sample contains more than one DNA sequence encoding this CDR3. This sequence joins TRBV27 and TRBJ1-1; 7 bases fit TRBD1. CDR1 and CDR2 (germline): MNHEY, SMNVEV (reference sequence). V was clipped by 4 bases and J by 1 base; unmatched bases: 6. The CDR3 loop spans 15 amino acids. Here the CDR3 reads CASSSPGQRNTEAFF. CDR3 nucleotide sequence: TGTGCCAGCAGTTCCCCGGGACAGAGGAACACTGAAGCTTTCTTT.

The gene calls are TRBV11-2 and TRBJ1-1, with a possible D match to TRBD1 (6 bases). The CDR3 is 18 residues long. Germline V gene data show CDR1 as SGHAT and CDR2 as FQNNGV. The V end lost 0 bases, the J end lost 0 bases, and 17 bases lay between the germline ends. CDR3 sequence reads: CASSLDLFDRQMNTEAFF. DNA of the CDR3: TGTGCCAGCAGCTTAGATCTGTTCGACAGGCAAATGAACACTGAAGCTTTCTTT.

The chain has TRBV9 and TRBJ1-1; D is ambiguous. Trimming removed 0 bases at V and 3 bases at J, with 6 bases between. Germline assignment: CDR1 SGDLS and CDR2 YYNGEE. CDR3 length equals 13 residues. The CDR3 coding sequence is TGTGCCAGCAGCGTAGTAGGTTACACTGAAGCTTTCTTT. It is translated as CASSVVGYTEAFF.

The chain couples TRBV18 to TRBJ2-7; D remains unclear. Germline lookup yields CDR1 KGHSH and CDR2 LQKENI. The CDR3 consists of 16 residues. V shed 6 bases and J shed 7 bases, with 25 bases lying between them. CDR3 sequence reads: CASSPRDLAAAQEQYF. For the CDR3, the DNA is TGTGCCAGCTCTCCAAGAGACTTAGCCGCTGCGCAAGAGCAGTACTTC.

The V gene is TRBV18, the J gene TRBJ2-7; tentative D call: TRBD1 (6 bases). V lost 3 bases, J lost 5 bases, and 17 bases lay in between. The CDR3 is 15 residues long. CDR1 is KGHSH and CDR2 is LQKENI in the germline V gene. The CDR3 region is CASSPLSGADDEQYF. The DNA of the CDR3 is TGTGCCAGCTCACCGCTTTCAGGGGCGGACGACGAGCAGTACTTC.

V gene TRBV19 combines with J gene TRBJ1-2; TRBD1 might be the D (5 bases). Germline V gives CDR1 LNHDA, CDR2 SQIVND (reference sequence). The CDR3 is made up of 14 amino acids. Trimming pared 5 bases from V and 3 bases from J, leaving 13 bases between. This CDR3 is CASSPRDGYYGYTF. CDR3 nucleotide sequence: TGTGCCAGTAGTCCCAGGGACGGCTACTATGGCTACACCTTC.

The DNA of the CDR3 is TGCGCCAGCAGCTCGAATAGCGGGATTGGCACCGGGGAGCTGTTTTTT. Protein product: CASSSNSGIGTGELFF. J is TRBJ2-2 and V is TRBV5-1, with 8 bases aligning to TRBD2. V shed 3 bases and J 4 bases; nucleotides not matched to a gene: 8. The V gene's germline CDR1 is SGHRS and CDR2 YFSETQ. CDR3 length equals 16 residues.